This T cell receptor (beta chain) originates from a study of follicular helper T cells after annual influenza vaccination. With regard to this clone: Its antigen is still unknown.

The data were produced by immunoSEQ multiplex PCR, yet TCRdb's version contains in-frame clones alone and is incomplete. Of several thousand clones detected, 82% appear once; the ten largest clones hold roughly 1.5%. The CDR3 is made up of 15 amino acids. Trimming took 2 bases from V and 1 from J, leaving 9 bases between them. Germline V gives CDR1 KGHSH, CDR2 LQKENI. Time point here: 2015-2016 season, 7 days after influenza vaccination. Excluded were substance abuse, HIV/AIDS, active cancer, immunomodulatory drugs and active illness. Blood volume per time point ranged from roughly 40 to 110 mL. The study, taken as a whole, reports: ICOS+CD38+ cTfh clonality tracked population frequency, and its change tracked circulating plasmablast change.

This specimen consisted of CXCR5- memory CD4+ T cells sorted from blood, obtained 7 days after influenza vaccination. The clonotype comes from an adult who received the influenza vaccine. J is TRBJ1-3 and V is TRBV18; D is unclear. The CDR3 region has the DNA TGTGCCAGCTCACCAACATCTAGGTCTGGAAACACCATATATTTT. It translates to CASSPTSRSGNTIYF.